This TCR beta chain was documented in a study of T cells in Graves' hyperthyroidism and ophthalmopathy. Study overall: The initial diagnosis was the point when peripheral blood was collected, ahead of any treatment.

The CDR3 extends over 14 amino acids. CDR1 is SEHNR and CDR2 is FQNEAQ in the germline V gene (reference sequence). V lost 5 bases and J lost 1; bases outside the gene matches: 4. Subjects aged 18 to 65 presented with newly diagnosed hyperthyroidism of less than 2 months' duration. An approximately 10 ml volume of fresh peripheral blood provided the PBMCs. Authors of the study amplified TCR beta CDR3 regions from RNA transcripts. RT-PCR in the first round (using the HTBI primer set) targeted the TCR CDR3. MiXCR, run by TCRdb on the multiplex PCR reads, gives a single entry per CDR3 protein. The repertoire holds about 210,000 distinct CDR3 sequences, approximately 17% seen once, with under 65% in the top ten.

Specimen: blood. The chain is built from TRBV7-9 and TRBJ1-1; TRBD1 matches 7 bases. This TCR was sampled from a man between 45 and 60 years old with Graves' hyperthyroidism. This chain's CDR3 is CASSPWTGNTEAFF. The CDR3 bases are TGTGCCAGCAGCCCCTGGACAGGGAACACTGAAGCTTTCTTT.